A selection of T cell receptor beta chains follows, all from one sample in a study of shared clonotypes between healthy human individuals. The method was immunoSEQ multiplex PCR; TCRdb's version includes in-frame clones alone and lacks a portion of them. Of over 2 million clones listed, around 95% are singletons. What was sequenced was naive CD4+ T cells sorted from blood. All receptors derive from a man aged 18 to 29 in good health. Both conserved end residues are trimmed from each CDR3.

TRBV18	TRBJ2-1	ASSPISGGRNEQF
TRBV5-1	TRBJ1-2	ASSLAPDRRVYGYT
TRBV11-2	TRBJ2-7	ASSLLVDSYEQY
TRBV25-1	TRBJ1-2	ASRPGGSGYT
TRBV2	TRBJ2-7	ASSETTYEQY
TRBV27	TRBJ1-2	ASSLWGGSGYDGYT
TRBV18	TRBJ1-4	ASSPPGGGPTNEKLF
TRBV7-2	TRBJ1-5	ASSLGSRTGQDLNQPQH
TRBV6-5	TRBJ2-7	ASSYYPVGASYEQY
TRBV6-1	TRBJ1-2	ASSEAGRNYGYT
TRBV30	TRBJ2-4	AWAPGGQNIQY
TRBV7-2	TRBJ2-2	ASSLGTSGTGELF
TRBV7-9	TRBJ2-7	ASSLEPGQRVPYEQY
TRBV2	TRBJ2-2	ASSGEVTGELF
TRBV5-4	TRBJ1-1	ASSSTGAATEAF
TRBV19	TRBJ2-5	ASSYGQAETQY
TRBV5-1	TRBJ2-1	ASSLGDTGRLGNEQF
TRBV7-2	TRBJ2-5	ASSSGFPGETQY
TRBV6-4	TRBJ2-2	ASSERGSSTGELF
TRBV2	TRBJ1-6	ASSADNSPLH
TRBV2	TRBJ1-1	ASSEPGTWAEAF
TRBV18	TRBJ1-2	ASSPGRDGYGYT
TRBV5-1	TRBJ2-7	ASSLNTGTHEQY
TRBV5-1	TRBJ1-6	ASSSGQGNSPLH
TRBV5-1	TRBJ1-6	ASSFTGSAYNSPLH
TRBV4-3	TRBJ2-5	ASSQGLAGLETQY
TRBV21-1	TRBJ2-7	ASSEGQWEQY
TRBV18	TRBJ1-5	ASSLGTDYQPQH
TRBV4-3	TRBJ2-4	ASSQGGLAGGEAKNIQY
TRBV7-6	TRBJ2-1	ASSLAGQGTDEQF
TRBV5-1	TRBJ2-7	ASSIGTAYEQY
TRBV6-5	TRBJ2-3	ATSRGPTDTQY
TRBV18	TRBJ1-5	ASSPSSGTHLGNQPQH
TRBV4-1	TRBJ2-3	ASSLAAGPGGDTQY
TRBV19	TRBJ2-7	ASSKGEQGYEQY
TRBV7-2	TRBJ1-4	ASSPGTGVIEKLF
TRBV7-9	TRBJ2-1	ASSPSLAGYNEQF
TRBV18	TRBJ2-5	ASSHQETQY
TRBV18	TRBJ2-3	ASSPTSGITSDTQY
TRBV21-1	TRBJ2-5	ASRTDDLQETQY
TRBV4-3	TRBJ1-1	ASSQDGTGGEAF
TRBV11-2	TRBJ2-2	ASSLRGRPNTGELF
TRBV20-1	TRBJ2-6	SAAGANVLT
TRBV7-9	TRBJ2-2	ASSPRRVTGELF
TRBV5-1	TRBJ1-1	ASSPTGLGTEAF
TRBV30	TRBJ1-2	AWSSIWTGDYGYT